A single sample gave rise to the 3 T cell receptor beta chains below, sequenced in a study of OX40 agonist ivuxolimab in advanced cancers. Generated by immunoSEQ multiplex PCR, the TCRdb table keeps only in-frame clones and is missing some. The repertoire has approximately 73,000 clones, roughly nine tenths of them found once; the top ten carry 10% to 15%. Sequencing used CD4+ or CD8+ T cells sorted from blood, obtained in a trial of the OX40 agonist ivuxolimab. The receptors come from an adult with an advanced solid tumor such as melanoma, head and neck, liver or kidney cancer.

V gene TRBV7-6 combines with J gene TRBJ2-7; D is undetermined. The CDR3 runs to 14 residues. Germline CDR1 is SGHVS and CDR2 is FNYEAQ. V lost 1 base and J lost 4, with 11 bases in between. The CDR3 sequence is CASSLDRAGYEQYF. CDR3 bases: TGTGCCAGCAGCTTAGATCGGGCCGGGTACGAGCAGTACTTC.

The genes are TRBV7-8 and TRBJ1-3; 11 nucleotides line up with TRBD1. J was trimmed by 6 bases and V by 1 base; bases with no gene match: 2. The CDR3 totals 15 residues. Germline V gene lookup returns CDR1 SGHVS and CDR2 FQNEAQ. The CDR3 here is CASSLGGQGENTIYF. The CDR3 DNA is TGTGCCAGCAGCTTAGGGGGACAGGGGGAAAACACCATATATTTT.

The chain joins TRBV11-3 to TRBJ2-1, with D maybe TRBD2 (7 bases). The germline V gene has CDR1 SGHNT and CDR2 YENEEA. There are 15 residues in the CDR3. The V gene lost 1 base and the J gene lost 6 bases, with 13 bases spanning the gap. The CDR3 loop is CASSLGRGAGNEQFF. CDR3 coding DNA: TGTGCCAGCAGCTTAGGTCGGGGGGCCGGCAATGAGCAGTTCTTC.